Shown below are 17 T cell receptor beta chains from a single sample sequenced in a study of shared clonotypes between healthy human individuals. Naive CD8 cells comprised CD45RO-negative, CCR7-positively selected cells, excluding terminally differentiated effector memory CD45RA+ cells. Sequencing used immunoSEQ multiplex PCR; TCRdb keeps in-frame clones, though not all of them. This sample has 550,000 to 750,000 clones, with about 91% found just once. The sample was naive CD8+ T cells sorted from blood. The receptors derive from a man younger than 45 in good health.

In its sample, this clone was seen a few times. The gene calls are TRBV7-2 and TRBJ2-3; 8 bases fit TRBD2. CDR1 is SGHTA and CDR2 is FQGNSA in the germline V gene. After removal of 2 bases from V and 2 bases from J, the junction contained 3 bases not matched to a gene. The CDR3 has 15 residues. This chain's CDR3 is CASSLLAGPTDTQYF. In nucleotides, the CDR3 is TGTGCCAGCAGCTTACTAGCGGGCCCCACAGATACGCAGTATTTT.

The chain joins TRBV5-5 to TRBJ1-1, with TRBD1 identical over 8 bases. The CDR3 loop spans 14 amino acids. V shed 3 bases and J 3 bases; nucleotides not matched to a gene: 4. The germline V gene encodes CDR1 SGHKS and CDR2 YYEKEE (reference sequence). DNA of the CDR3: TGTGCCAGCAGCTCAGGGGGCCGGGACACTGAAGCTTTCTTT. It translates to CASSSGGRDTEAFF.

The chain couples TRBV19 to TRBJ2-1, with D possibly being TRBD1 or TRBD2 (5 bases each). The length of the CDR3 is 13 residues. Germline V gives CDR1 LNHDA, CDR2 SQIVND (reference sequence). V was trimmed by 6 bases and J by 6 bases, leaving 12 bases between them. The CDR3 nucleotides read TGTGCCAGTAGGGGGGTTGACAGCAATGAGCAGTTCTTC. Protein sequence: CASRGVDSNEQFF.

This clone was detected once. The chain has TRBV5-6 and TRBJ1-1, with a possible D match to TRBD1 (6 bases). Germline V gene lookup returns CDR1 SGHDT and CDR2 YYEEEE. V dropped 4 bases and J dropped 6 bases, with 16 bases sitting between them. The CDR3 has 14 residues. CDR3 loop: CASSQLTGKAEAFF. In nucleotides, the CDR3 is TGTGCCAGCAGCCAGCTAACAGGGAAGGCTGAAGCTTTCTTT.

CDR3 sequence (DNA): TGTGCCAGCAGCTCCCAGTTTTCGGGGAACGTCAATGAGCAGTTCTTC. It is translated as CASSSQFSGNVNEQFF. The chain joins TRBV11-2 to TRBJ2-1, with D maybe TRBD2 (5 bases). Trimming cost V 4 bases and J 6 bases, with 19 bases left between them. The CDR3 contains 16 residues. Germline CDR1 is SGHAT and CDR2 is FQNNGV.

CDR3: CATSGLADRRSYNEQFF. Here the CDR3 DNA reads TGTGCCACATCGGGACTAGCGGACCGTCGCTCCTACAATGAGCAGTTCTTC. V gene TRBV11-2 combines with J gene TRBJ2-1, with 11 bases lining up with TRBD2. Germline trimming cut 10 bases from V and 0 bases from J; bases unmatched to any gene: 11. Per the germline V gene, CDR1 is SGHAT and CDR2 is FQNNGV. The CDR3 spans 17 residues.

The genes are TRBV11-2 and TRBJ2-4; weak D call: TRBD1 (6 bases). Between the trimmed V and J ends, which lost 4 bases and 4 bases, there was a span of 11 bases. In germline, CDR1 is SGHAT, CDR2 FQNNGV. The CDR3 loop spans 14 amino acids. The CDR3 DNA reads TGTGCCAGCAGCTCTAGAGGACAGAAAAACATTCAGTACTTC. Its translation is CASSSRGQKNIQYF.

V is TRBV7-3 and J is TRBJ2-3; D unclear. Trimming shortened V by 1 base and J by 6 bases, and 8 bases separated the two germline ends. The CDR3 loop spans 13 amino acids. CDR1 and CDR2 (germline): SGHTA, FQGTGA. The CDR3 nucleotides are TGTGCCAGCAGCTTAAACCCAAGGGATACGCAGTATTTT. Protein: CASSLNPRDTQYF.

This chain connects TRBV20-1 to TRBJ2-7; no reliable D call. The V gene lost 1 base and the J gene lost 3 bases, with 1 base spanning the gap. The CDR3 length is 10 residues. From germline, CDR1 is DFQATT and CDR2 SNEGSKA (reference sequence). The CDR3 DNA reads as TGCAGTGCTAGAGTCTACGAGCAGTACTTC. This encodes CSARVYEQYF.

This clone turned up a few times. The rearrangement joins TRBV29-1 to TRBJ2-1; D uncertain. With 1 base removed from V and 7 bases from J, the gap between germline ends came to 14 bases. This CDR3 contains 14 residues. Germline CDR1 SQVTM, CDR2 ANQGSEA. CDR3 sequence: CSVEGPSGENEQFF. CDR3 sequence (DNA): TGCAGCGTTGAAGGCCCCTCAGGTGAGAATGAGCAGTTCTTC.

The genes are TRBV2 and TRBJ2-3; D gene unclear. Trimming took 0 bases from V and 4 from J, leaving 8 bases between them. This CDR3 spans 14 amino acids. CDR1 is SNHLY, CDR2 FYNNEI, per germline. As DNA, the CDR3 is TGTGCCAGCAGTGAAGCGCTTCGGGCAGATACGCAGTATTTT. Encoded protein: CASSEALRADTQYF.

The gene calls are TRBV7-9 and TRBJ2-4; the D is unclear. Germline V gives CDR1 SEHNR, CDR2 FQNEAQ (reference sequence). This CDR3 is 13 amino acids long. V was cut by 5 bases and J by 3 bases, with 8 bases left in between. The DNA of the CDR3 is TGTGCCAGCAGCCCCCCCTACAAAAACATTCAGTACTTC. Amino acids: CASSPPYKNIQYF.

This chain uses TRBV7-9 with TRBJ2-5, with D possibly TRBD1 on 6 matching bases. The V and J ends lost 8 bases and 5 bases respectively, with 15 bases between them. The V gene's germline CDR1 is SEHNR and CDR2 FQNEAQ (reference sequence). This CDR3 has 13 amino acids. CDR3 protein: CASEQGMEETQYF. In nucleotides, the CDR3 is TGTGCCAGCGAACAGGGAATGGAGGAGACCCAGTACTTC.

The CDR3, as DNA: TGTGCCACCAGCAGTGACAGATTATTCAACTATGGCTACACCTTC. It translates to CATSSDRLFNYGYTF. The rearrangement links TRBV15 to TRBJ1-2; possible D gene TRBD1, 5 bases. Germline lookup yields CDR1 LNHNV and CDR2 YYDKDF (reference sequence). Between the trimmed V and J ends, which lost 3 bases and 2 bases, there was a span of 13 bases. The CDR3 covers 15 residues.

The chain has TRBV7-9 and TRBJ2-1, with D uncertain. Trimming pared 5 bases from V and 3 bases from J, leaving 14 bases between. CDR3 length: 15 amino acids. Germline V lookup: CDR1 SEHNR, CDR2 FQNEAQ (reference sequence). The CDR3 loop is CASSIQNLSYNEQFF. The DNA for the CDR3 is TGTGCCAGCAGCATCCAGAACCTAAGCTACAATGAGCAGTTCTTC.

This clone was picked up one time. The V call is TRBV9, the J call TRBJ2-3, with D possibly being TRBD2 (6 bases). Per the germline V gene, CDR1 is SGDLS and CDR2 is YYNGEE. V was shortened by 0 bases and J by 4 bases, with 12 bases between the two germline ends. This CDR3 has 15 amino acids. CDR3 protein: CASSVGAGRADTQYF. The CDR3 nucleotides read TGTGCCAGCAGCGTAGGGGCGGGACGCGCAGATACGCAGTATTTT.

V and J are TRBV6-1 and TRBJ1-3, with D tentatively TRBD1 (5 bases). The CDR3 is 15 amino acids. V was clipped by 4 bases and J by 0 bases, with 10 bases between them. Germline V gene lookup returns CDR1 MNHNS and CDR2 SASEGT. The CDR3 is CASSARQPSGNTIYF. In DNA, the CDR3 is TGTGCCAGCAGTGCCCGACAGCCCTCTGGAAACACCATATATTTT.